Following are 25 T cell receptor beta chains from one sample sequenced in a study of shared clonotypes between healthy human individuals. Some clones are missing from TCRdb's copy, which holds only in-frame ones; the method was immunoSEQ multiplex PCR. The table includes over a million clones, over 95% detected once. Sequenced: naive CD4+ T cells sorted from blood. As to subset: CD45RA+ positively selected. Receptors originate from a man aged 25-40 years in good health.

The chain combines TRBV28 with TRBJ1-2, with D unresolved. V was clipped by 1 base and J by 3 bases, with 9 bases between them. In germline, CDR1 is MDHEN, CDR2 SYDVKM. The CDR3 is 14 amino acids. CDR3: CASSLSTEHYGYTF. CDR3 nucleotide sequence: TGTGCCAGCAGTTTATCTACAGAGCACTATGGCTACACCTTC.

The rearrangement links TRBV5-4 to TRBJ2-7, with 8 nucleotides matching TRBD1. Germline loops: CDR1 SGHNT, CDR2 YYREEE (reference sequence). The V gene end was trimmed by 4 bases and the J gene end by 0 bases; junction bases not matched to a gene: 6. This CDR3 comprises 15 residues. The CDR3 nucleotides are TGTGCCAGCAGCCGAGACAGGGGAAGCTCCTACGAGCAGTACTTC. Amino acids: CASSRDRGSSYEQYF.

V gene TRBV5-1 combines with J gene TRBJ2-1; D remains ambiguous. The CDR3 has 14 amino acids. In germline, CDR1 is SGHRS, CDR2 YFSETQ. V was clipped by 4 bases and J by 0 bases, with 8 bases between them. The CDR3, as DNA: TGCGCCAGCAGCGAACAGAGCTCCTACAATGAGCAGTTCTTC. Protein product: CASSEQSSYNEQFF.

The chain is built from TRBV27 and TRBJ2-6, with D hard to call. Germline CDR1 MNHEY, CDR2 SMNVEV (reference sequence). Trimming stripped 8 bases from V and 5 bases from J, with 10 bases between. CDR3 length: 13 residues. The CDR3 sequence is CASGPQRANVLTF. For the CDR3, the DNA is TGTGCCAGCGGACCACAGCGGGCCAACGTCCTGACTTTC.

The V gene is TRBV6-6, the J gene TRBJ2-7; 8 positions match TRBD1. With V trimmed by 6 bases and J by 4 bases, 11 bases remained unmatched. The CDR3 runs to 15 residues. Germline values: CDR1 MNHNY, CDR2 SVGAGI (reference sequence). DNA for the CDR3: TGTGCCAGCAGACAGACAGGGGCGGCTGTATACGAGCAGTACTTC. It specifies CASRQTGAAVYEQYF.

V is TRBV7-2 and J is TRBJ2-3; D is possibly TRBD1 or TRBD2 (5 bases each). In germline, CDR1 is SGHTA, CDR2 FQGNSA. The CDR3 covers 15 residues. V lost 0 bases to trimming and J lost 6 bases, with 13 bases between them. For the CDR3, the DNA is TGTGCCAGCAGCTTAGCTAGGGGACCTCGGGATACGCAGTATTTT. It encodes CASSLARGPRDTQYF.

The chain carries TRBV2 and TRBJ1-4; D gene unclear. V lost 8 bases and J 3 bases, leaving 10 bases between the germline ends. The CDR3 has 13 residues. Germline V gene sequence: CDR1 SNHLY, CDR2 FYNNEI. This CDR3 reads CASGLQPNEKLFF. DNA for the CDR3: TGTGCCAGCGGACTACAGCCTAATGAAAAACTGTTTTTT.

CDR3 bases: TGCGCCAGCAGCTTGGCGGGTACCACTGAAGCTTTCTTT. This gives the protein CASSLAGTTEAFF. This chain links TRBV5-1 with TRBJ1-1; the D is unclear. There are 13 residues in the CDR3. CDR1 and CDR2 (germline): SGHRS, YFSETQ. Trimming cost V 0 bases and J 4 bases, with 7 bases left between them.

This chain joins TRBV7-9 and TRBJ1-1; D may be TRBD1 (5 bases). The CDR3 spans 14 residues. CDR1 and CDR2 (germline): SEHNR, FQNEAQ (reference sequence). The V end lost 1 base, the J end lost 4 bases, and 10 bases lay between the germline ends. CDR3 sequence (DNA): TGTGCCAGCAGCTTAGTCTTCGGGGCCACTGAAGCTTTCTTT. This gives the protein CASSLVFGATEAFF.

The chain has TRBV28 and TRBJ2-7; 10 bases align to TRBD2. After removal of 5 bases from V and 2 bases from J, the junction contained 3 bases not matched to a gene. Germline CDR1 is MDHEN and CDR2 is SYDVKM. The CDR3 covers 14 residues. The CDR3 DNA follows: TGTGCCAGCAGTCCACTAGCGGGACCCTACGAGCAGTACTTC. Its translation is CASSPLAGPYEQYF.

CDR3: CASRGTYGYTF. The CDR3 bases are TGTGCCAGCAGAGGAACCTATGGCTACACCTTC. J is TRBJ1-2 and V is TRBV2; D is ambiguous. Per the germline V gene, CDR1 is SNHLY and CDR2 is FYNNEI. This CDR3 has 11 amino acids. V was pared by 6 bases and J by 4 bases, with 6 bases between.

The chain uses TRBV5-6 and TRBJ2-7, with D possibly TRBD2 on 5 matching bases. Germline loops: CDR1 SGHDT, CDR2 YYEEEE. Trimming left V 2 bases short and J 2 bases short, with 8 bases between. The CDR3 sequence is 13 residues long. CDR3 DNA sequence: TGTGCCAGCAGCTTCAGCGGCCCCTACGAGCAGTACTTC. Protein product: CASSFSGPYEQYF.

This clone was recorded once. The chain employs TRBV30 and TRBJ1-5, with TRBD1 as a possible D gene (6 bases). The germline CDR1 and CDR2 sequences are GTSNPN and SVGIG (reference sequence). Between the trimmed V and J ends, which lost 4 bases and 4 bases, there was a span of 17 bases. The CDR3 contains 15 residues. CDR3: CAWKVDRGRNQPQHF. DNA for the CDR3: TGTGCCTGGAAAGTTGATCGGGGGCGAAATCAGCCCCAGCATTTT.

Notes on this clone: Other nucleotide sequences from this sample produce the same CDR3. The chain couples TRBV28 to TRBJ1-2, with D unresolved. CDR3 size: 11 residues. CDR1 is MDHEN and CDR2 is SYDVKM in the germline V gene. V was pared by 3 bases and J by 7 bases, with 6 bases between. CDR3 in DNA: TGTGCCAGCAGTTTTGGAGGTGGCTACACCTTC. Amino acid sequence: CASSFGGGYTF.

V gene TRBV7-2 combines with J gene TRBJ2-7; no clear D. CDR1 is SGHTA and CDR2 is FQGNSA in the germline V gene. V dropped 1 base and J dropped 2 bases, with 12 bases sitting between them. This CDR3 has 15 residues. The CDR3 bases are TGTGCCAGCAGCTTAGGTTGGGGATTAGCCTACGAGCAGTACTTC. Translating it yields CASSLGWGLAYEQYF. Full variable domain (outside the CDR3, taken from reference TRBV7-2 and TRBJ2-7): GAGVSQSPSNKVTEKGKDVELRCDPISGHTALYWYRQSLGQGLEFLIYFQGNSAPDKSGLPSDRFSAERTGGSVSTLTIQRTQQEDSAVYLCASSLGWGLAYEQYFGPGTRLTVT.

The V gene is TRBV27, the J gene TRBJ2-1, with 7 bases lining up with TRBD2. Germline CDR1 and CDR2: MNHEY and SMNVEV (reference sequence). The CDR3 has 16 residues. V shed 3 bases and J 4 bases; nucleotides not matched to a gene: 9. Written as DNA, the CDR3 is TGTGCCAGCAGTTTCGACCTAGGACTAGTGTACAATGAGCAGTTCTTC. This codes for CASSFDLGLVYNEQFF.

The genes are TRBV19 and TRBJ1-4; TRBD1 is a possible D gene (6 bases). The ends were cut back, 3 bases at V and 4 bases at J, with 12 bases in the middle. Germline-derived CDR1 and CDR2 are LNHDA and SQIVND (reference sequence). The CDR3 is made up of 15 amino acids. The CDR3 bases are TGTGCCAGTAGTATGGAACTACAGGGTAATGAAAAACTGTTTTTT. This gives the protein CASSMELQGNEKLFF. The whole variable domain, remainder taken from reference TRBV19 and TRBJ1-4, is DGGITQSPKYLFRKEGQNVTLSCEQNLNHDAMYWYRQDPGQGLRLIYYSQIVNDFQKGDIAEGYSVSREKKESFPLTVTSAQKNPTAFYLCASSMELQGNEKLFFGSGTQLSVL.

The chain recombines TRBV5-8 with TRBJ2-1; 8 nucleotides agree with TRBD2. This CDR3 region has 15 residues. V was clipped by 3 bases and J by 0 bases; unmatched bases: 2. Germline V gene data show CDR1 as SGHTS and CDR2 as YDEGEE. For the CDR3, the DNA is TGTGCCAGCAGCTCAGGACTAGCCTCCTACAATGAGCAGTTCTTC. Protein product: CASSSGLASYNEQFF. Complete variable domain (other parts from reference TRBV5-8 and TRBJ2-1): EAGVTQSPTHLIKTRGQQATLRCSPISGHTSVYWYQQALGLGLQFLLWYDEGEERNRGNFPPRFSGRQFPNYSSELNVNALELEDSALYLCASSSGLASYNEQFFGPGTRLTVL.

V and J are TRBV9 and TRBJ2-1; D remains ambiguous. Deletions cut 3 bases from V and 10 bases from J, with 14 bases between. Germline CDR1 is SGDLS and CDR2 is YYNGEE. The CDR3 extends over 13 amino acids. In DNA form, the CDR3 reads TGTGCCAGCAGCGCGAGCCTAGTGGGGGAGCAGTTCTTC. It specifies CASSASLVGEQFF.

This sequence joins TRBV28 and TRBJ2-7, with D unclear. The ends were cut back, 1 base at V and 2 bases at J, with 3 bases in the middle. The CDR3 length is 12 residues. CDR1 is MDHEN and CDR2 is SYDVKM in the germline V gene. DNA for the CDR3: TGTGCCAGCAGTTTATTCCCCTACGAGCAGTACTTC. Protein product: CASSLFPYEQYF. Based on the CDR3 plus reference TRBV28 and TRBJ2-7, the full variable domain is DVKVTQSSRYLVKRTGEKVFLECVQDMDHENMFWYRQDPGLGLRLIYFSYDVKMKEKGDIPEGYSVSREKKERFSLILESASTNQTSMYLCASSLFPYEQYFGPGTRLTVT.

This clone was detected once. V is TRBV7-2 and J is TRBJ1-5, with 10 bases matching TRBD1. The CDR3 is 16 amino acids. In germline, CDR1 is SGHTA, CDR2 FQGNSA. V shed 5 bases and J 6 bases; nucleotides not matched to a gene: 10. CDR3 nucleotides: TGTGCCAGCAGCATAGGAGGGACAGGGGTCTCTCAGCCCCAGCATTTT. It specifies CASSIGGTGVSQPQHF.

To note about this clone: Other DNA sequences of this sample code for an identical CDR3. The gene calls are TRBV27 and TRBJ2-3; the match to TRBD2 covers 7 bases. Germline values: CDR1 MNHEY, CDR2 SMNVEV (reference sequence). After removal of 2 bases from V and 1 base from J, the junction contained 3 bases not matched to a gene. CDR3 length: 15 amino acids. The CDR3 loop is CASSLTGGGTDTQYF. CDR3 in DNA: TGTGCCAGCAGTTTAACGGGAGGCGGCACAGATACGCAGTATTTT.

The chain carries TRBV2 and TRBJ2-7; weak D call: TRBD2 (6 bases). The length of the CDR3 is 11 residues. V lost 3 bases and J lost 7, with 7 bases in between. CDR1 SNHLY and CDR2 FYNNEI come from the germline V gene. This chain's CDR3 is CASSDRGEQYF. The CDR3 region has the DNA TGTGCCAGCAGTGATCGGGGGGAGCAGTACTTC.

The J gene is TRBJ2-5, the V gene TRBV7-2; D uncertain. Germline CDR1 reads SGHTA; CDR2 reads FQGNSA. The germline V and J ends were trimmed by 5 bases and 2 bases, with 12 bases remaining between them. The CDR3 sequence is 14 residues long. The CDR3, as DNA: TGTGCCAGCAGCATACCTCCAGCTCAAGAGACCCAGTACTTC. Amino acid sequence: CASSIPPAQETQYF. Combining the CDR3 with reference TRBV7-2 and TRBJ2-5 gives the whole variable domain GAGVSQSPSNKVTEKGKDVELRCDPISGHTALYWYRQSLGQGLEFLIYFQGNSAPDKSGLPSDRFSAERTGGSVSTLTIQRTQQEDSAVYLCASSIPPAQETQYFGPGTRLLVL.

This CDR3 is CASSVRSSGSNEQFF. The CDR3 DNA is TGTGCCAGCAGCGTAAGATCTAGCGGGAGCAATGAGCAGTTCTTC. V gene TRBV9 combines with J gene TRBJ2-1; 10 bases line up with TRBD2. Unmatched junction bases numbered 4, after V lost 1 base and J lost 6 bases. The germline gives CDR1 SGDLS, CDR2 YYNGEE. The CDR3 spans 15 residues. Filled out from reference TRBV9 and TRBJ2-1, the complete variable domain reads DSGVTQTPKHLITATGQRVTLRCSPRSGDLSVYWYQQSLDQGLQFLIQYYNGEERAKGNILERFSAQQFPDLHSELNLSSLELGDSALYFCASSVRSSGSNEQFFGPGTRLTVL.